This record concerns one T cell receptor beta chain sequence. The data are from a study of blood T cell repertoires in COVID-19. About the study: From the United States, Italy and Spain came samples of acute and convalescent COVID-19.

Seattle's enrolled individuals joined amid active infection and were then monitored longitudinally. Generated by immunoSEQ multiplex PCR, the TCRdb table keeps only in-frame clones and is missing some. This sample has 140,000 to 150,000 clones, with around 84% found just once. Sample: peripheral blood. The clonotype originates from a man aged 25-45 years with COVID-19, enrolled during active disease.

The DNA for the CDR3 is TGTGCCAGCAGCATCGGGAGCGCCACTAATTCACCCCTCCACTTT. Its translation: CASSIGSATNSPLHF. This chain links TRBV7-2 with TRBJ1-6; D remains ambiguous. Trimming removed 5 bases at V and 6 bases at J, with 14 bases between. In germline, CDR1 is SGHTA, CDR2 FQGNSA. There are 15 residues in the CDR3. Combining the CDR3 with reference TRBV7-2 and TRBJ1-6 gives the whole variable domain GAGVSQSPSNKVTEKGKDVELRCDPISGHTALYWYRQSLGQGLEFLIYFQGNSAPDKSGLPSDRFSAERTGGSVSTLTIQRTQQEDSAVYLCASSIGSATNSPLHFGNGTRLTVT.